The TCR beta chain under discussion was sequenced for a study of T cell changes during pregnancy in multiple sclerosis. CDR1 and CDR2 (germline): LNHDA, SQIVND (reference sequence). This CDR3 spans 16 amino acids. With V trimmed by 5 bases and J by 0 bases, 4 bases remained unmatched. The method was immunoSEQ multiplex PCR; TCRdb's version includes in-frame clones alone and lacks a portion of them. The sample contains over 35,000 clones, 90% to 95% of which appear only once. This clonotype was sampled from a female donor with multiple sclerosis, enrolled in a pregnancy study. The chain has TRBV19 and TRBJ2-1, with TRBD2 matching 10 bases. Sequenced material: CD8+ T cells from peripheral blood mononuclear cells, taken before pregnancy. The CDR3 reads CASSSPSGGSYNEQFF. CDR3 nucleotide sequence: TGTGCCAGTAGTTCCCCTAGCGGGGGCTCCTACAATGAGCAGTTCTTC.